The sample holds a few counts of the clone carrying this T cell receptor (beta chain). What it binds is not known. CDR1 and CDR2 (germline): MGHDK, SYGVNS. CDR3 length: 15 amino acids. The junction had 6 bases not matched to a gene; V was cut back by 3 bases and J by 5 bases. The data were obtained in a study of cytomegalovirus exposure and HLA in healthy donors. Each donor's status was that of a healthy bone marrow donor. Study-wide points: Within an earlier analysis, most TCR beta V segments proved productive either about 87% or about 30% of the time. The authors excluded some V segments, including TRBV6-2 and TRBV6-3, as indistinguishable.

13 Jbeta primers and 60 Vbeta primers were used for the PCR. The repertoire was sequenced with immunoSEQ multiplex PCR; TCRdb's copy has only in-frame clones and lacks some. The sample lists 78,000 or so clones, more than 50% occurring once. The specimen was PBMCs. This TCR derives from a male donor in good health and CMV-seropositive. V and J are TRBV25-1 and TRBJ2-1; 8 bases align to TRBD2. The CDR3: CASSDGGAQDNEQFF. The DNA for the CDR3 is TGTGCCAGCAGTGACGGGGGGGCGCAGGACAATGAGCAGTTCTTC.